A selection of T cell receptor beta chains follows, all from one sample in a study of blood T cell repertoires in COVID-19. Only in-frame clones appear in the TCRdb table, and some are missing; sequencing was by immunoSEQ multiplex PCR. The sample shows about 150,000 clones, roughly 78% of them seen only once. Sequenced sample: PBMCs or T cells enriched from blood (not recorded which). Receptor source: a woman aged 70-85 years in a cohort exposed to, infected with or recovered from COVID-19 (not recorded which). Each CDR3 is given with its conserved first and last residue.

CDR3aa	v_gene	j_gene	len
CASSLGGQETQYF	TRBV11-2	TRBJ2-5	13
CASSLAPIQGYTF	TRBV12-3/TRBV12-4	TRBJ1-2	13
CASSLEAQNTEAFF	TRBV7-9	TRBJ1-1	14
CASLLQGAWWSPLHF	TRBV28	TRBJ1-6	15
CASSVGGGLAEAFF	TRBV9	TRBJ1-1	14
CASRRGSMNTEAFF	TRBV9	TRBJ1-1	14
CASSEGGPLGETQYF	TRBV6-1	TRBJ2-5	15
CASSSLTGGTEAFF	TRBV5-1	TRBJ1-1	14
CASSIGAGSGFYTEAFF	TRBV19	TRBJ1-1	17
CASSLGSGQETQYF	TRBV5-1	TRBJ2-5	14
CASSQGRATEAFF	TRBV4-2	TRBJ1-1	13
CASSLAVLSYEQYF	TRBV5-1	TRBJ2-7	14
CASSLFASGSSYEQYF	TRBV11-1	TRBJ2-7	16
CASSLLLGDQETQYF	TRBV5-8	TRBJ2-5	15
CASRSGQGNQPQHF	TRBV28	TRBJ1-5	14
CASSLVSGGDTQYF	TRBV7-2	TRBJ2-3	14
CASSLKLAGGGAQETQYF	TRBV13	TRBJ2-5	18
CASGRPLEVRGEQFF	TRBV12-5	TRBJ2-1	15
CASRASYNEQFF	TRBV2	TRBJ2-1	12
CASSVGPPGVGSYNEQFF	TRBV9	TRBJ2-1	18
CASSPRHYGYTF	TRBV18	TRBJ1-2	12
CASSTRGQGREKLFF	TRBV19	TRBJ1-4	15
CASSFRGHRSF	TRBV5-6	TRBJ2-7	11